This entry lists 18 T cell receptor beta chains sequenced from one sample in a study of blood T cell repertoires in COVID-19. Only in-frame clones appear in the TCRdb table, and some are missing; sequencing was by immunoSEQ multiplex PCR. The data hold 200,000 to 250,000 clones, with over 75% observed a single time. Sequencing used peripheral blood. The source is a man between 45 and 60 years old with COVID-19, enrolled during active disease.

This clone was detected once. The chain is built from TRBV28 and TRBJ2-6; perhaps TRBD1 as D (5 bases). V was trimmed by 3 bases and J by 2 bases, leaving 8 bases between them. The CDR3 runs 15 residues. Germline-derived CDR1 and CDR2 are MDHEN and SYDVKM. CDR3 DNA: TGTGCCAGCAGTTTCGTCAGGGCTGGGGCCAACGTCCTGACTTTC. Amino acid sequence: CASSFVRAGANVLTF.

This clone was picked up a small number of times. Other nucleotide sequences in the sample specify the same CDR3. This chain's CDR3 is CASSERGLAGDNEQFF. For the CDR3, the DNA is TGTGCCAGCAGTGAACGAGGGCTAGCGGGGGACAATGAGCAGTTCTTC. The chain couples TRBV25-1 to TRBJ2-1, with 10 bases that match TRBD2. Per germline, CDR1 MGHDK and CDR2 SYGVNS. This CDR3 has 16 amino acids. J lost 5 bases, V lost 2 bases, and 6 bases had no gene match.

The chain employs TRBV19 and TRBJ2-2, with 9 bases lining up with TRBD1. V was clipped by 5 bases and J by 1 base; unmatched bases: 2. CDR3 length: 15 residues. Germline loops: CDR1 LNHDA, CDR2 SQIVND (reference sequence). This chain's CDR3 is CASSVDRGNTGELFF. The CDR3 DNA reads as TGTGCCAGTAGTGTGGACAGGGGGAACACCGGGGAGCTGTTTTTT. Supplemented by reference TRBV19 and TRBJ2-2, the full variable domain reads DGGITQSPKYLFRKEGQNVTLSCEQNLNHDAMYWYRQDPGQGLRLIYYSQIVNDFQKGDIAEGYSVSREKKESFPLTVTSAQKNPTAFYLCASSVDRGNTGELFFGEGSRLTVL.

The chain carries TRBV5-1 and TRBJ2-1; tentatively, D is TRBD2 (6 bases). Germline V CDR1 and CDR2: SGHRS, YFSETQ. V lost 6 bases to trimming and J lost 9 bases, with 19 bases between them. The CDR3 is 14 amino acids. CDR3 bases: TGCGCCAGCAAAGGGGACTCCTCTCTGGGTGAGCAGTTCTTC. Residues: CASKGDSSLGEQFF.

This chain links TRBV2 with TRBJ1-1; TRBD1 is a possible D gene (5 bases). V was cut by 1 base and J by 3 bases, with 9 bases left in between. In germline, CDR1 is SNHLY, CDR2 FYNNEI. This CDR3 spans 14 amino acids. This CDR3 reads CASSEGQGDTEAFF. The CDR3, as DNA: TGTGCCAGCAGTGAAGGGCAGGGTGACACTGAAGCTTTCTTT.

The chain employs TRBV11-3 and TRBJ2-1; the match to TRBD2 covers 13 bases. The V segment lost 4 bases and the J segment 5 bases; nucleotides outside the gene matches: 5. From germline, CDR1 is SGHNT and CDR2 YENEEA. This CDR3 has 16 residues. In DNA, the CDR3 is TGTGCCAGCAGCTCAAGGACTAGCGGGAGCCACAATGAGCAGTTCTTC. Its protein product is CASSSRTSGSHNEQFF.

This chain joins TRBV19 and TRBJ2-2; 8 bases fit TRBD1. The germline V gene encodes CDR1 LNHDA and CDR2 SQIVND (reference sequence). V lost 7 bases, J lost 2 bases, and 9 bases stayed unmatched. The CDR3 runs 16 residues. The CDR3 loop reads CASIPRRGLNTGELFF. CDR3 in DNA: TGTGCCAGTATCCCGCGCAGGGGGCTTAACACCGGGGAGCTGTTTTTT.

This sequence joins TRBV4-1 and TRBJ2-1; weak D call: TRBD2 (6 bases). Trimming cost V 1 base and J 7 bases, with 20 bases left between them. Germline V gene data show CDR1 as MGHRA and CDR2 as YSYEKL. This CDR3 comprises 17 residues. CDR3 loop: CASSQVPGGTSGNEQFF. The CDR3, as DNA: TGCGCCAGCAGCCAAGTCCCTGGCGGGACCTCGGGGAATGAGCAGTTCTTC.

V usage is TRBV25-1 and J usage is TRBJ2-5; 11 positions match TRBD2. The J segment lost 4 bases and the V segment lost 1 base, leaving 2 bases of the junction unmatched. The CDR3 extends over 15 amino acids. Looked up from germline, CDR1 is MGHDK and CDR2 is SYGVNS. This CDR3 reads CASSEFGLAGETQYF. Written as DNA, the CDR3 is TGTGCCAGCAGTGAATTCGGACTAGCGGGAGAGACCCAGTACTTC.

The V call is TRBV2, the J call TRBJ1-4; D not resolved. This CDR3 has 14 amino acids. V was shortened by 4 bases and J by 0 bases, with 6 bases between the two germline ends. Germline V gene data show CDR1 as SNHLY and CDR2 as FYNNEI. The DNA of the CDR3 is TGTGCCAGCAGTGTCGGGACAACTAATGAAAAACTGTTTTTT. Translation gives CASSVGTTNEKLFF.

The chain couples TRBV5-4 to TRBJ2-7; D may be TRBD1 (6 bases). The CDR3 is made up of 15 amino acids. V was clipped by 0 bases and J by 4 bases, with 14 bases between them. CDR1 SGHNT and CDR2 YYREEE come from the germline V gene (reference sequence). CDR3 sequence (DNA): TGTGCCAGCAGCTTGGACGCCGATACAGGGTACGAGCAGTACTTC. Its protein product is CASSLDADTGYEQYF.

The chain carries TRBV25-1 and TRBJ2-7; D remains unclear. The germline gives CDR1 MGHDK, CDR2 SYGVNS. V lost 6 bases and J lost 4, with 10 bases in between. This CDR3 spans 12 amino acids. In DNA form, the CDR3 reads TGTGCCAGCAGCCTGAACACATACGAGCAGTACTTC. Its protein product is CASSLNTYEQYF.

The chain joins TRBV5-6 to TRBJ2-5; 9 bases fit TRBD1. Unmatched junction bases numbered 6, after V lost 4 bases and J lost 5 bases. Germline assignment: CDR1 SGHDT and CDR2 YYEEEE. This CDR3 region has 14 residues. The CDR3 DNA reads TGTGCCAGCAGCCGGACAGGGGCGAGGGAGACCCAGTACTTC. This gives the protein CASSRTGARETQYF.

The chain is built from TRBV28 and TRBJ2-7; D is perhaps TRBD1 (6 bases). Germline lookup yields CDR1 MDHEN and CDR2 SYDVKM. The CDR3 runs 14 residues. V lost 5 bases and J lost 0, with 11 bases in between. This chain's CDR3 is CASSTTGISYEQYF. CDR3 bases: TGTGCCAGCAGTACTACAGGGATCTCCTACGAGCAGTACTTC. The full variable domain, in which reference TRBV28 and TRBJ2-7 provide the parts outside the CDR3, is DVKVTQSSRYLVKRTGEKVFLECVQDMDHENMFWYRQDPGLGLRLIYFSYDVKMKEKGDIPEGYSVSREKKERFSLILESASTNQTSMYLCASSTTGISYEQYFGPGTRLTVT.

The rearrangement uses TRBV3-1 (or the pseudogene TRBV3-2) and TRBJ2-7; TRBD2 agrees at 14 bases. J lost 2 bases, V lost 3 bases, and 0 bases had no gene match. Germline lookup yields CDR1 LGHDT and CDR2 YNNKEL (reference sequence). The CDR3 is 15 residues long. Here the CDR3 reads CASSQGLAGAYEQYF. In DNA, the CDR3 is TGTGCCAGCAGCCAGGGACTAGCGGGAGCCTACGAGCAGTACTTC.

The CDR3 loop reads CASSLAGAGVSGNGYTF. The CDR3 DNA reads TGTGCCAGCAGCCTTGCCGGCGCCGGGGTTTCGGGTAATGGCTACACCTTC. The chain combines TRBV6-2 or TRBV6-3 with TRBJ1-2; no firm D call. The CDR3 spans 17 residues. From germline, CDR1 is MNHEY and CDR2 SVGEGT. V was cut by 6 bases and J by 6 bases, with 26 bases left in between.

The CDR3 here is CASSGSGTGSNQPQHF. The CDR3 DNA is TGTGCCAGCAGTGGCTCCGGGACAGGGAGCAATCAGCCCCAGCATTTT. The V and J genes are TRBV2 and TRBJ1-5; TRBD1 matches 9 bases. V gave up 4 bases and J gave up 1 base; unmatched junction bases: 5. CDR3 length equals 16 residues. In germline, CDR1 is SNHLY, CDR2 FYNNEI.

Only one count was recorded for this clone. The genes are TRBV5-6 and TRBJ2-7, with a weak D call TRBD2 (5 bases). This CDR3 has 14 amino acids. Germline V gene lookup returns CDR1 SGHDT and CDR2 YYEEEE. The ends were cut back, 4 bases at V and 0 bases at J, with 11 bases in the middle. CDR3 protein: CASSHDYSSYEQYF. The CDR3 DNA follows: TGTGCCAGCAGCCACGACTACTCCTCCTACGAGCAGTACTTC.